A selection of T cell receptor beta chains follows, all from one sample in a study of early T cells in non-severe SARS-CoV-2 infection. TCRdb independently ran MiXCR on the 5' RACE reads; one entry per CDR3 protein. The data contain about 70,000 distinct CDR3 sequences, 4.5% to 6% of them seen just once; the ten biggest clones take up approximately 7%. The material sequenced was whole blood, taken at baseline. The receptors were gathered from an adult who was a healthcare worker with PCR-confirmed SARS-CoV-2 infection or an uninfected control (not recorded which). The CDR3 runs from the conserved cysteine through the conserved F or W. The D gene is left open where the match is weak. The size field is filled for only some rows; it gives once, few, many or a size class.

abundance | j_gene | v_gene | d_gene | CDR3nt | CDR3aa
few | TRBJ2-3 | TRBV4-1 | NA | TGCGCCAGCAGCCAACGGACACGTCTAGATACGCAGTATTTT | CASSQRTRLDTQYF
NA | TRBJ2-3 | TRBV20-1 | NA | TGCAGTGCCCAGAAGACAGATACGCAGTATTTT | CSAQKTDTQYF
many | TRBJ2-2 | TRBV12-3/TRBV12-4 | TRBD2 | TGTGCCAGCACTCGCGGGAGGTCAGGGGAGCTGTTTTTT | CASTRGRSGELFF
NA | TRBJ2-3 | TRBV5-5 | NA | TGTGCCAGCAGCTTGGATCGAGGCTCGTACACAGATACGCAGTATTTT | CASSLDRGSYTDTQYF
many | TRBJ1-1 | TRBV7-8 | TRBD1 | TGTGCCAGCAGCTTCCTTGGACAGGGCCGCATGAACACTGAAGCTTTCTTT | CASSFLGQGRMNTEAFF
many | TRBJ1-5 | TRBV6-1 | NA | TGTGCCAGCAGTGAGGCAGGAAAAATCCCCCAGCATTTT | CASSEAGKIPQHF
NA | TRBJ2-7 | TRBV21-1 | NA | TGTGCCAGCAGCAAAGGGCGGCTAGCGAACGAGCAGTACTTC | CASSKGRLANEQYF
many | TRBJ2-1 | TRBV4-2 | NA | TGTGCCAGCAGCCAAGGTGATTCAGGGGACAATGAGCAGTTCTTC | CASSQGDSGDNEQFF
many | TRBJ1-5 | TRBV20-1 | TRBD1 | TGCAGTGCTAGAGGGGACAGCTTTAGCAATCAGCCCCAGCATTTT | CSARGDSFSNQPQHF
many | TRBJ2-3 | TRBV30 | NA | TGTGCCTGGGACGGGAGTACAGATACGCAGTATTTT | CAWDGSTDTQYF
NA | TRBJ2-7 | TRBV5-1 | NA | TGCGCCAGCAGCGACCCGACAGTATCCCACTCCTACGAGCAGTACTTC | CASSDPTVSHSYEQYF
few | TRBJ2-3 | TRBV12-3/TRBV12-4 | NA | TGTGCCAGCAGCCGTACAGGAATTGGAGCCACGCAGTATTTT | CASSRTGIGATQYF
NA | TRBJ2-2 | TRBV2 | NA | TGTGCCAGCAGTGGAACAGGAGCTAACACCGGGGAGCTGTTTTTT | CASSGTGANTGELFF
NA | TRBJ1-5 | TRBV27 | TRBD1 | TGTGCCAGCAGTTCTCGGACAGGCTTCAATCAGCCCCAGCATTTT | CASSSRTGFNQPQHF
many | TRBJ2-3 | TRBV20-1 | TRBD2 | TGCAGTGCTAGAAAGGCGGGAGTGAGCACAGATACGCAGTATTTT | CSARKAGVSTDTQYF
many | TRBJ1-2 | TRBV5-1 | NA | TGCGCCAGCAGCTTGTTCCCTTTTGAGGGAAACTCTAACTATGGCTACACCTTC | CASSLFPFEGNSNYGYTF